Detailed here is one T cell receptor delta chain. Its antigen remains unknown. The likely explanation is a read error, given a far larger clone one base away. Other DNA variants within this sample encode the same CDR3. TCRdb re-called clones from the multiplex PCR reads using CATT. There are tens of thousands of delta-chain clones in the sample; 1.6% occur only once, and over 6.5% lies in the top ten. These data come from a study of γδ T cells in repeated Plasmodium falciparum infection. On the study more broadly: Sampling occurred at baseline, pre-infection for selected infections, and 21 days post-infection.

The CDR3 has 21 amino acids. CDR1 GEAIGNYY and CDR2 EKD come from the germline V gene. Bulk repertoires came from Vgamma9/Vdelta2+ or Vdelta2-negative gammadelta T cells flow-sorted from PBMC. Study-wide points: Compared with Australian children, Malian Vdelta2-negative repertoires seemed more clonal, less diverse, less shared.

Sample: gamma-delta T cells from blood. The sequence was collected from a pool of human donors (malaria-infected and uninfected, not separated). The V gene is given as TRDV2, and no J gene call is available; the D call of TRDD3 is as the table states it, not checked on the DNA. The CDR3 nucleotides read TGTGCCTGTGACAAGAGGAGCTGGGGGTTCCTTAAGACCTGGGACACCCGACAGATGTTCTTC. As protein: CACDKRSWGFLKTWDTRQMFF.